This T cell receptor beta chain was obtained from a study of blood T cell repertoires in COVID-19. CDR1 and CDR2 (germline): SGHDT, YYEEEE. The CDR3 covers 13 residues. V shed 4 bases and J 5 bases; nucleotides not matched to a gene: 4. Per the study methods: Cell counts per sample came from amplifying reference gene primers. Profiled with immunoSEQ multiplex PCR; TCRdb holds only in-frame clones, not every one. That table is the source of V, J and clone size, and D and trimming were worked out from the DNA. The data show approximately 240,000 clones, over 75% seen once. The participants were between about 18 and 90 years old and came from about two dozen US areas.

The TCR sequence derives from a woman aged 18-29 years in a cohort exposed to, infected with or recovered from COVID-19 (not recorded which). The sequenced material came from PBMCs or T cells enriched from blood (not recorded which). The rearrangement links TRBV5-6 to TRBJ2-7; 9 positions agree with TRBD1. The CDR3 region is CASSQQGADEQYF. In DNA, the CDR3 is TGTGCCAGCAGCCAACAGGGGGCGGACGAGCAGTACTTC.